This T cell receptor (beta chain) was obtained from a study of molecular identifiers for immune sequencing clone quantification. Study background: The replicates split RNA from around 18,000 or 91,000 naive CD8 cells five ways and sequenced four.

The CDR3 runs to 16 residues. V dropped 4 bases and J dropped 5 bases, with 20 bases sitting between them. Germline V CDR1 and CDR2: MDHEN, SYDVKM. TCRdb fed the PCR reads into MiXCR, producing one record per CDR3 protein. The sample contains approximately 500,000 distinct CDR3 sequences, around 21% of which appear only once. This clonotype was detected ten times or more. This sequence was found in a human donor in good health. Some libraries in this study had Jurkat cell RNA spiked in. Sequenced input: naive CD8+ T cells from blood, with Jurkat cell RNA spiked in. The subset denotes: FACS-sorted CD8+CD4-CCR7+CD45RA+ naive T cells. The V gene is TRBV28, the J gene TRBJ1-2, with D unclear. The CDR3 loop reads CASSSRAVDVRYGYTF. CDR3 coding DNA: TGTGCCAGCAGTTCTAGAGCCGTGGACGTACGGTATGGCTACACCTTC.